This T cell receptor beta chain was retrieved from a study of cytotoxic CD8 clonotypes in ibrutinib-treated CLL. Study-wide context: Samples showed on average around 260,000 productive templates and more than 75,000 productive rearrangements. Notes on the study in general: Age-matched healthy donor levels were exceeded by baseline clonality, which tracked circulating CD8+ T-cell counts. Public clonotypes, rarely seen, contracted or held steady on treatment.

The CDR3 is 15 residues long. V gave up 2 bases and J gave up 8 bases; unmatched junction bases: 11. CDR1 and CDR2 (germline): SGHTA, FQGNSA. In regard to this clone: Its antigen remains unknown.

Measured with immunoSEQ multiplex PCR; TCRdb has only the in-frame clones, and not every one. The table has about 22,000 clones, approximately 71% seen once. The sequence came from a human donor with chronic lymphocytic leukemia. Source: PBMCs, taken after 12 months of ibrutinib treatment. The chain recombines TRBV7-2 with TRBJ1-2; 7 nucleotides agree with TRBD1. The CDR3 loop is CASSLPGKGAGGYTF. The CDR3 DNA reads TGTGCCAGCAGCTTACCCGGAAAGGGGGCTGGGGGCTACACCTTC.